The clone carrying this T cell receptor beta chain turned up a few times. Assay: immunoSEQ multiplex PCR; the TCRdb copy retains only in-frame clones and omits some. This sample has about 59,000 clones, with just over 90% found just once. The entry originates in a study of technical replicates of blood from a handful of donors. The specimen sequenced was PBMCs. This receptor was obtained from a human donor in good health. Some clones in this sample may be carry-over from other donors' samples.

This CDR3 is CASSLEGTGTVGGYTF. CDR3 sequence (DNA): TGTGCCAGCAGCTTAGAAGGGACAGGCACAGTGGGTGGCTACACCTTC. V usage is TRBV7-2 and J usage is TRBJ1-2, with 8 bases lining up with TRBD1. The junction had 11 bases not matched to a gene; V was cut back by 1 base and J by 7 bases. The V gene's germline CDR1 is SGHTA and CDR2 FQGNSA. The CDR3 contains 16 residues.